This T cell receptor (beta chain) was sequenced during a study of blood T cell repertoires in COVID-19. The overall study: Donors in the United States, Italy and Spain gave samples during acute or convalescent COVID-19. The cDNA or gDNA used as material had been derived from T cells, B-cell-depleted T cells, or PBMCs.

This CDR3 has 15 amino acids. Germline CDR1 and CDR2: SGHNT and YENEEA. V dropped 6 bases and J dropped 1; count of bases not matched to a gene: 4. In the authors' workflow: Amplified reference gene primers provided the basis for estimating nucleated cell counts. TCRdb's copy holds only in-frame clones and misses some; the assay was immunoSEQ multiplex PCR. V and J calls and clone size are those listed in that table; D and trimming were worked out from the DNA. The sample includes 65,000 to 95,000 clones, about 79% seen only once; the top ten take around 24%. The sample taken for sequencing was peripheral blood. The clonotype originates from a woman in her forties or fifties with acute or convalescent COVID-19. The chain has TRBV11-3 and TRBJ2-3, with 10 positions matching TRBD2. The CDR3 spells CASSSGTSGTDTQYF. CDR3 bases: TGTGCCAGCAGTTCCGGGACTAGCGGCACAGATACGCAGTATTTT.